This TCR beta chain was recovered during a study of CD8 T cells in ankylosing spondylitis. TCRdb re-derived calls from the 5' RACE reads in MiXCR, one entry per CDR3 protein. There are some 150,000 distinct CDR3 sequences in the sample; approximately 10% occur only once, and 4.1% lies in the top ten. Broader study findings: Among TCR beta sequences, a motif of under 10 highly homologous variants appeared characteristic of ankylosing spondylitis blood. Significant enrichment of disease-linked clones was reported in matched ankylosing spondylitis synovial fluid.

This clonotype was counted at least ten times. Its antigen is not identified. The ends lost 7 bases at V and 4 bases at J; junction bases unmatched: 3. The CDR3 has 13 residues. The V gene's germline CDR1 is LNHNV and CDR2 YYDKDF (reference sequence). The TCR was taken from a female donor with ankylosing spondylitis or in good health (not recorded which). The source material was blood, either unsorted or a sorted T cell fraction (not recorded which). This chain joins TRBV15 and TRBJ2-3; TRBD2 agrees at 9 bases. The CDR3 loop is CATKASGADTQYF. DNA for the CDR3: TGTGCCACCAAAGCTAGCGGGGCAGATACGCAGTATTTT.